The 17 T cell receptor beta chains below all came from one sample that was sequenced in a study of T cell changes during pregnancy in multiple sclerosis. This table comes from immunoSEQ multiplex PCR, and its TCRdb copy is limited to in-frame clones, with some not included. This table holds tens of thousands of clones, about 93% found once. Sequences were derived from CD8+ T cells from peripheral blood mononuclear cells, sampled in the third trimester of pregnancy. The receptors here all came from a female donor with multiple sclerosis, enrolled in a pregnancy study.

J is TRBJ2-3 and V is TRBV7-3, with D hard to call. Trimming took off 1 base at V and 2 bases at J, with 10 bases between the two ends. This CDR3 has 15 residues. Germline V gene data show CDR1 as SGHTA and CDR2 as FQGTGA. CDR3 protein: CASSLSGVLTDTQYF. The CDR3 DNA reads TGTGCCAGCAGCTTAAGCGGTGTACTCACAGATACGCAGTATTTT.

This chain links TRBV29-1 with TRBJ1-2, with TRBD1 matching 7 bases. The CDR3 is 15 amino acids. CDR1 and CDR2 from the germline V gene are SQVTM and ANQGSEA. The V segment lost 5 bases and the J segment 0 bases; nucleotides outside the gene matches: 9. CDR3 nucleotides: TGCAGCGTTCCCGACAGGGAAGAAGCTAACTATGGCTACACCTTC. Its translation: CSVPDREEANYGYTF.

DNA of the CDR3: TGTGCCTGGGCCTCAGGGGTGAAGAACACTGAAGCTTTCTTT. Its translation: CAWASGVKNTEAFF. The V call is TRBV30, the J call TRBJ1-1, with a weak D call TRBD1 (6 bases). The CDR3 loop spans 14 amino acids. The V end lost 5 bases, the J end lost 1 base, and 14 bases lay between the germline ends. The germline V gene encodes CDR1 GTSNPN and CDR2 SVGIG (reference sequence). Looking up the rest from reference TRBV30 and TRBJ1-1 gives the full variable domain: SQTIHQWPATLVQPVGSPLSLECTVEGTSNPNLYWYRQAAGRGLQLLFYSVGIGQISSEVPQNLSASRPQDRQFILSSKKLLLSDSGFYLCAWASGVKNTEAFFGQGTRLTVV.

This chain connects TRBV28 to TRBJ2-7; D may be TRBD2 (5 bases). Germline V CDR1 and CDR2: MDHEN, SYDVKM. CDR3 length: 13 amino acids. The V end was cut by 7 bases, the J end by 4 bases, with 14 bases between. CDR3 in DNA: TGTGCCAGCAACGACGTCGGACTTTACGAGCAGTACTTC. Translated, it gives CASNDVGLYEQYF.

The chain recombines TRBV11-2 with TRBJ2-3, with D possibly TRBD2 on 5 matching bases. Germline CDR1 is SGHAT and CDR2 is FQNNGV. CDR3 size: 16 residues. Trimming pared 1 base from V and 5 bases from J, leaving 16 bases between. The CDR3 DNA sequence: TGTGCCAGCAGCTTAGCCGGACCCTCGAGGGTAGATACGCAGTATTTT. Translating it yields CASSLAGPSRVDTQYF.

The chain joins TRBV27 to TRBJ1-5; 9 nucleotides agree with TRBD1. Unmatched junction bases numbered 0, after V lost 2 bases and J lost 4 bases. The germline gives CDR1 MNHEY, CDR2 SMNVEV (reference sequence). CDR3 length: 14 residues. CDR3 region: CASSLGQGNQPQHF. CDR3 DNA sequence: TGTGCCAGCAGTTTAGGACAGGGGAATCAGCCCCAGCATTTT.

V and J are TRBV12-2 and TRBJ2-3; the DNA was not used to check the table's D call, TRBD2. TRBV12-2 is designated a pseudogene. This CDR3 has 21 residues. CDR3 in amino acids: CASRFLRQGASCGRARDTQYF. DNA for the CDR3: TGTGCAAGTCGCTTTCTCAGACAGGGGGCATCTTGCGGGAGGGCGAGAGATACGCAGTATTTT.

V usage is TRBV2 and J usage is TRBJ2-7; D perhaps matches TRBD2 (6 bases). V lost 4 bases and J lost 6, with 7 bases in between. This CDR3 has 11 amino acids. CDR1 and CDR2 (germline): SNHLY, FYNNEI. The CDR3, as DNA: TGTGCCAGCAGTGTGGGGGGCGAGCAGTACTTC. Its protein product is CASSVGGEQYF.

The chain uses TRBV7-9 and TRBJ2-2; 7 nucleotides align to TRBD2. Germline CDR1 and CDR2: SEHNR and FQNEAQ (reference sequence). CDR3 length: 14 residues. Unmatched junction bases numbered 2, after V lost 5 bases and J lost 2 bases. CDR3 loop: CASSPAGNTGELFF. The CDR3, as DNA: TGTGCCAGCAGCCCAGCGGGAAACACCGGGGAGCTGTTTTTT.

This chain connects TRBV4-1 to TRBJ1-2; 8 positions match TRBD1. CDR3 length: 16 residues. The junction had 10 bases not matched to a gene; V was cut back by 4 bases and J by 3 bases. Germline-derived CDR1 and CDR2 are MGHRA and YSYEKL. The CDR3 DNA follows: TGCGCCAGCAGCCTGACGCCAGGGGGCGTTCACTATGGCTACACCTTC. Translation gives CASSLTPGGVHYGYTF.

The CDR3 DNA follows: TGTGCCAGCAGTTACGGGCAGAGCTCCTACGAGCAGTACTTC. Translated: CASSYGQSSYEQYF. This sequence joins TRBV6-5 and TRBJ2-7; D is unresolved. CDR1 is MNHEY and CDR2 is SVGAGI in the germline V gene. The CDR3 is 14 residues long. V was cut by 2 bases and J by 0 bases, with 8 bases left in between.

The chain joins TRBV5-8 to TRBJ2-5, with D possibly being TRBD1 (6 bases). The germline CDR1 and CDR2 sequences are SGHTS and YDEGEE. This CDR3 is built from 13 residues. Trimming stripped 4 bases from V and 2 bases from J, with 9 bases between. The DNA for the CDR3 is TGTGCCAGCAGCCGGGACATACAAGAGACCCAGTACTTC. Its protein is CASSRDIQETQYF.

This chain joins TRBV5-1 and TRBJ2-1; a weak D match, TRBD2 (5 bases). The germline gives CDR1 SGHRS, CDR2 YFSETQ. The ends were cut back, 0 bases at V and 6 bases at J, with 10 bases in the middle. The length of the CDR3 is 14 residues. The CDR3 coding sequence is TGCGCCAGCAGCTTGGAAGCGGTGGGCAATGAGCAGTTCTTC. Encoded protein: CASSLEAVGNEQFF.

The chain recombines TRBV5-6 with TRBJ2-3; the match to TRBD2 covers 9 bases. The CDR3 totals 15 residues. CDR1 and CDR2 from the germline V gene are SGHDT and YYEEEE. Trimming cost V 5 bases and J 5 bases; bases outside gene matches: 9. This chain's CDR3 is CASSLAGLDLDTQYF. Here the CDR3 DNA reads TGTGCCAGCAGTCTAGCGGGGCTCGATCTAGATACGCAGTATTTT. The variable domain in full, completed from reference TRBV5-6 and TRBJ2-3, reads DAGVTQSPTHLIKTRGQQVTLRCSPKSGHDTVSWYQQALGQGPQFIFQYYEEEERQRGNFPDRFSGHQFPNYSSELNVNALLLGDSALYLCASSLAGLDLDTQYFGPGTRLTVL.

The rearrangement links TRBV4-1 to TRBJ2-7, with D possibly being TRBD2 (6 bases). Germline CDR1 MGHRA, CDR2 YSYEKL. CDR3 size: 18 residues. Trimming removed 1 base from V and 2 bases from J, with 21 bases in between. In nucleotides, the CDR3 is TGCGCCAGCAGCCAAGGGGGGAACGCGGGAACAATGACCTACGAGCAGTACTTC. Residues: CASSQGGNAGTMTYEQYF.

The table lists this clone with a count of one. The chain is built from TRBV5-1 and TRBJ2-3; TRBD1 matches at 7 bases. Germline V gene lookup returns CDR1 SGHRS and CDR2 YFSETQ. This CDR3 comprises 16 residues. Trimming took 3 bases from V and 2 from J; bases not matched to a gene: 9. CDR3 bases: TGCGCCAGCAGCTGGGACAGTCAGGGGGTCACAGATACGCAGTATTTT. Protein product: CASSWDSQGVTDTQYF.

This chain joins TRBV2 and TRBJ2-4; 14 nucleotides match TRBD2. The CDR3 totals 17 residues. After removal of 6 bases from V and 2 bases from J, the junction contained 6 bases not matched to a gene. Germline V gene data show CDR1 as SNHLY and CDR2 as FYNNEI. CDR3 DNA: TGTGCCAGCAGCGGGGGACTAGCGGGAGTATCCAAAAACATTCAGTACTTC. This encodes CASSGGLAGVSKNIQYF.